The next 9 T cell receptor beta chains were all read from a single sample in a study of cytotoxic CD8 clonotypes in ibrutinib-treated CLL. TCRdb keeps only in-frame clones here, not all; method: immunoSEQ multiplex PCR. The sample consists of about 120,000 clones, roughly 57% of them appearing once. The input for sequencing was PBMCs, taken after 24 months of ibrutinib treatment. These receptors all come from a human donor with chronic lymphocytic leukemia.

The chain combines TRBV29-1 with TRBJ2-7; no clear D gene. This CDR3 is 13 amino acids long. Germline V gene lookup returns CDR1 SQVTM and CDR2 ANQGSEA. Trimming removed 2 bases at V and 4 bases at J, with 12 bases between. This CDR3 reads CSVETLERYEQYF. CDR3 DNA sequence: TGCAGCGTTGAAACACTCGAGAGGTACGAGCAGTACTTC.

This clone was counted between two and nine times. The chain joins TRBV6-6 to TRBJ1-2; D perhaps matches TRBD1 (5 bases). The CDR3 length is 15 residues. The V end lost 2 bases, the J end lost 1 base, and 11 bases lay between the germline ends. Per germline, CDR1 MNHNY and CDR2 SVGAGI (reference sequence). The CDR3, as DNA: TGTGCCAGCAGTTACAAGGAGGGGATTAACTATGGCTACACCTTC. Its translation: CASSYKEGINYGYTF.

This chain joins TRBV10-3 and TRBJ2-7, with D uncertain. V lost 8 bases, J lost 3 bases, and 2 bases lay in between. The CDR3 totals 9 residues. In germline, CDR1 is ENHRY, CDR2 SYGVKD. In DNA, the CDR3 is TGTGCCATCGGCTACGAGCAGTACTTC. Its protein is CAIGYEQYF.

V is TRBV6-6 and J is TRBJ1-2; 9 nucleotides agree with TRBD1. CDR3 length: 14 residues. After removal of 6 bases from V and 6 bases from J, the junction contained 8 bases not matched to a gene. The germline gives CDR1 MNHNY, CDR2 SVGAGI (reference sequence). CDR3 protein: CASSPGTGKDGYTF. The CDR3 coding sequence is TGTGCCAGCAGCCCCGGGACAGGGAAAGATGGCTACACCTTC.

The CDR3, as DNA: TGTGCCAGCAGCTACGGGTTCGACGAGCAGTACTTC. Translated: CASSYGFDEQYF. The chain employs TRBV7-3 and TRBJ2-7; no clear D gene. This CDR3 has 12 amino acids. Germline CDR1 and CDR2: SGHTA and FQGTGA. V dropped 4 bases and J dropped 5 bases, with 9 bases sitting between them.

The J gene is TRBJ1-6, the V gene TRBV9; a possible D gene is TRBD1 (5 bases). Trimming removed 1 base from V and 7 bases from J, with 18 bases in between. This CDR3 is 17 amino acids long. Germline CDR1 is SGDLS and CDR2 is YYNGEE. The CDR3 sequence: CASSVRSGGVQNSPLHF. The DNA for the CDR3 is TGTGCCAGCAGCGTAAGATCTGGGGGGGTACAGAATTCACCCCTCCACTTT.

This chain links TRBV7-2 with TRBJ1-4; perhaps TRBD1 as D (6 bases). The V end lost 2 bases, the J end lost 2 bases, and 9 bases lay between the germline ends. This CDR3 region has 15 residues. Germline loops: CDR1 SGHTA, CDR2 FQGNSA. CDR3 coding DNA: TGTGCCAGCAGCTTAAGGGGGTCGACTAATGAAAAACTGTTTTTT. Amino acids: CASSLRGSTNEKLFF.

The rearrangement links TRBV27 to TRBJ1-5; 8 bases are a match to TRBD1. Germline values: CDR1 MNHEY, CDR2 SMNVEV (reference sequence). This CDR3 comprises 17 residues. J gave up 1 base and V 5 bases, and 10 bases lay outside the gene matches. The CDR3 coding sequence is TGTGCCAGCAGTCCGGTTCTTGGACAGGGAAGCAATCAGCCCCAGCATTTT. Translation gives CASSPVLGQGSNQPQHF.

This rearrangement joins TRBV7-8 to TRBJ1-2; unclear D gene. V dropped 2 bases and J dropped 1 base, with 8 bases sitting between them. The CDR3 is 14 residues long. Germline lookup yields CDR1 SGHVS and CDR2 FQNEAQ. CDR3 in DNA: TGTGCCAGCAGCTTATTGGGGTTTAACTATGGCTACACCTTC. It is translated as CASSLLGFNYGYTF.